Listed below are T cell receptor beta chains from one sample, sequenced in a study of CD8+CD57+ T cells in acquired aplastic anemia. TCRdb fed the reads into MiXCR, producing one record per CDR3 protein. The table records 400,000 to 500,000 distinct CDR3 sequences, 60% to 80% of them present only once. Source material: sorted CD4+, CD8+, or CD8+CD57+ T cells (not recorded which) from PBMCs. The receptors were gathered from a human donor in good health, serving as a control. Each CDR3 is given with its conserved first and last residue. Each record gives: J gene, V gene, clone size, D gene, CDR3 protein, CDR3 DNA. The D gene is left open where the match is weak. Only some rows state a clone size, as once, few, many or a class for expanded clones.

TRBJ2-1,TRBV12-3/TRBV12-4,NA,NA,CASSLGARRGEQFF,TGTGCCAGCAGTTTAGGGGCCCGGCGGGGCGAGCAGTTCTTC
TRBJ1-6,TRBV7-8,NA,NA,CASSYTLRGSPLHF,TGTGCCAGCAGCTACACTTTACGGGGTTCACCCCTCCACTTT
TRBJ1-1,TRBV19,NA,TRBD1,CASSTRTGENQPQHF,TGTGCCAGTAGTACGCGGACAGGGGAGAACCAGCCCCAGCACTTT
TRBJ1-2,TRBV7-3,NA,NA,CASSSERSWSGYTF,TGTGCCAGCAGCTCAGAAAGGAGTTGGTCTGGCTACACCTTC
TRBJ2-5,TRBV7-7,many,TRBD2,CASSPAGGEETQYF,TGTGCTAGCAGCCCAGCGGGGGGGGAAGAGACCCAGTACTTC
TRBJ2-2,TRBV5-1,NA,NA,CASSAQGGGGGELFF,TGCGCCAGCAGCGCACAGGGGGGGGGCGGCGGGGAGCTGTTTTTT
TRBJ2-5,TRBV7-8,NA,TRBD2,CASSQPGSGGETYYF,TGTGCCAGCAGCCAGCCGGGCAGCGGGGGAGAGACCTACTACTTC
TRBJ2-1,TRBV7-3,NA,NA,CASSQGSLKCNEQFF,TGCGCCAGCAGCCAGGGATCACTTAAGTGCAATGAGCAGTTCTTC
TRBJ1-1,TRBV30,medium-sized,NA,CAWSVDRRTEAFF,TGTGCCTGGAGTGTCGACAGGAGAACTGAAGCTTTCTTT
TRBJ1-2,TRBV12-3/TRBV12-4,many,TRBD1,CASSPGQGSYGYTF,TGTGCCAGCAGTCCCGGACAGGGTTCCTATGGCTACACCTTC
TRBJ1-2,TRBV6-2/TRBV6-3,many,TRBD1,CASEKGAGYTF,TGTGCCAGCGAAAAGGGGGCGGGCTACACCTTC
TRBJ2-3,TRBV5-1,many,TRBD1,CASSLVPGDRGRTDTQYF,TGCGCCAGCAGCTTGGTCCCCGGAGACAGGGGGCGGACAGATACGCAGTATTTT
TRBJ2-5,TRBV7-2,few,TRBD2,CASSFPSGGGQETQYF,TGTGCCAGCAGCTTCCCTAGCGGGGGCGGCCAAGAGACCCAGTACTTC
TRBJ2-7,TRBV1,NA,NA,CSGSPGQAYAQYF,TGCAGTGGCAGCCCGGGACAGGCCTACGCGCAGTACTTC
TRBJ1-5,TRBV19,once,NA,CASSASVSTHTQHF,TGTGCCAGTAGTGCTAGCGTTAGCACACATACGCAGCATTTT
TRBJ2-7,TRBV2,NA,TRBD2,CASSVLAGGYEQYF,TGTGCCAGCAGTGTACTAGCGGGGGGCTACGAGCAGTACTTC
TRBJ1-2,TRBV3-1,many,TRBD1,CASSQPTGVGYTF,TGTGCCAGCAGCCAGCCGACAGGGGTCGGCTACACCTTC
TRBJ2-5,TRBV5-1,NA,NA,CASSLGSETEYF,TGCGCCAGCAGCCTTGGGTCAGAGACCGAGTACTTC
TRBJ2-7,TRBV7-8,few,NA,CASSLALGSTYEQYF,TGTGCCAGCAGCTTAGCCCTCGGATCCACCTACGAGCAGTACTTC
TRBJ1-4,TRBV20-1,NA,NA,CSASHASNQQLFF,TGCAGTGCAAGCCACGCTAGTAATCAGCAACTGTTTTTT
TRBJ1-6,TRBV5-1,once,TRBD1,CASSQGSLAGGWPLHF,TGCGCCAGCAGCCAAGGGTCTCTTGCAGGGGGATGGCCCCTCCACTTT
TRBJ2-3,TRBV13,NA,NA,CASSADPFLDTQYF,TGTGCCAGCAGCGCCGACCCTTTCCTCGATACGCAGTATTTT
TRBJ1-2,TRBV5-1,NA,NA,CASSRTAPNASGYTF,TGCGCCAGCAGCAGGACAGCACCAAACGCCTCTGGCTACACCTTC
TRBJ2-5,TRBV7-2,many,NA,CASSLALGGGFKETQYF,TGTGCCAGCAGCTTAGCCCTTGGTGGGGGCTTCAAAGAGACCCAGTACTTC
TRBJ1-5,TRBV19,NA,NA,CASSVTVRQPQHF,TGTGCCAGTAGTGTTACGGTCAGGCAGCCCCAGCATTTT
TRBJ1-2,TRBV12-3/TRBV12-4,NA,NA,CASSLEDHNYGYTF,TGTGCCAGCAGTTTAGAGGACCACAACTATGGCTACACCTTC
TRBJ2-1,TRBV29-1,NA,NA,CSVGGTLSSYNEQFF,TGCAGCGTTGGTGGGACTTTGAGCTCCTACAATGAGCAGTTCTTC
TRBJ1-5,TRBV12-3/TRBV12-4,once,TRBD1,CASSLGGQADQPQHF,TGTGCCAGCAGTTTGGGGGGACAGGCAGATCAGCCCCAGCATTTT
TRBJ1-2,TRBV20-1,few,NA,CSASYGGGYGYTF,TGCAGTGCTAGCTACGGGGGCGGCTATGGCTACACCTTC
TRBJ2-6,TRBV2,NA,NA,CASSRVWEAGPYVLTF,TGTGCCAGCAGTCGGGTCTGGGAAGCTGGGCCCTACGTCCTGACTTTC